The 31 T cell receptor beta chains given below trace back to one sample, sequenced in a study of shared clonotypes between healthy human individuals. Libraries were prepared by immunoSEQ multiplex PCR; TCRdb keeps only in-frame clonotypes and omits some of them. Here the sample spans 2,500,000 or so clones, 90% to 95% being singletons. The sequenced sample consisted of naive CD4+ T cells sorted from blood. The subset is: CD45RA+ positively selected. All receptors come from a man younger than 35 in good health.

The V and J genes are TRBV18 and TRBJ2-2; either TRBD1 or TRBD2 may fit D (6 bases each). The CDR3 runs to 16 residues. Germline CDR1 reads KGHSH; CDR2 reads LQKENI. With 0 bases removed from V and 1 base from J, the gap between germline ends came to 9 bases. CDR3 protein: CASSPPGGQNTGELFF. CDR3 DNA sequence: TGTGCCAGCTCACCACCTGGGGGGCAGAACACCGGGGAGCTGTTTTTT.

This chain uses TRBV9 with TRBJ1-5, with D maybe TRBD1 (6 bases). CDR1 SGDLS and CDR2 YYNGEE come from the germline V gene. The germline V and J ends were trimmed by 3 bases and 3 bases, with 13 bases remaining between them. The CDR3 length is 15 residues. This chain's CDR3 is CASSAQDSPNQPQHF. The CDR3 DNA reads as TGTGCCAGCAGCGCCCAGGACAGCCCCAATCAGCCCCAGCATTTT.

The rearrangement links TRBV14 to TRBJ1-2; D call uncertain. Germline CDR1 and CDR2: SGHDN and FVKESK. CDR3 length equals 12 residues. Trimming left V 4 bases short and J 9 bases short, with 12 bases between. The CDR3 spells CASSPAAERYTF. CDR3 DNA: TGTGCCAGCAGCCCCGCGGCCGAACGCTACACCTTC.

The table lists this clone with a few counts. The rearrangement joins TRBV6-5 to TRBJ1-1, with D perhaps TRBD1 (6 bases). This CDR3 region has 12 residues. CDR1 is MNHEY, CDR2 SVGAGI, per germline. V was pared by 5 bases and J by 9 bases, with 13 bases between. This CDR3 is CASSLLQGKAFF. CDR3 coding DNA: TGTGCCAGCAGTCTACTACAGGGAAAAGCTTTCTTT.

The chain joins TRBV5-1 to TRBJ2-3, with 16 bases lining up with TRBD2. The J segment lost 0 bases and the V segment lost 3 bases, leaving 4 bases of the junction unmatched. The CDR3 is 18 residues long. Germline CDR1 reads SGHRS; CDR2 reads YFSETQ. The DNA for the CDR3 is TGCGCCAGCAGCTCGGGGACTAGCGGGAGGGCTAGCACAGATACGCAGTATTTT. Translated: CASSSGTSGRASTDTQYF.

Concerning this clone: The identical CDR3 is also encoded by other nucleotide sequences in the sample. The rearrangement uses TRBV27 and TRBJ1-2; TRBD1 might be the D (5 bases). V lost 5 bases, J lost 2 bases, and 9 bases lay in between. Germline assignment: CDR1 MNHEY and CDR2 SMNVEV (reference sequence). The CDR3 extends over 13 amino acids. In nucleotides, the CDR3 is TGTGCCAGCAGTCGGCAGGGAAACTATGGCTACACCTTC. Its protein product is CASSRQGNYGYTF.

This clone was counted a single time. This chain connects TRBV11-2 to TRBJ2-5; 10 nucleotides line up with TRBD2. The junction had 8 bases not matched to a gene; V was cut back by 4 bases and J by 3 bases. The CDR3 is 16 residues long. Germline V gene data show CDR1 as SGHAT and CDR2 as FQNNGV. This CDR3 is CASSSTPSGREETQYF. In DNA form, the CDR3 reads TGTGCCAGCAGCTCAACCCCCAGCGGGAGGGAAGAGACCCAGTACTTC.

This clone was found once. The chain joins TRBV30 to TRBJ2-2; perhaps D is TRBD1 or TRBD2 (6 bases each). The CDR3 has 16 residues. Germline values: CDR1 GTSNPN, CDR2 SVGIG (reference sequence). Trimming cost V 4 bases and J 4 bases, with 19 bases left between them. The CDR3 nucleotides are TGTGCCTGGACCCCCGGGGGTCAGGGGACCACCGGGGAGCTGTTTTTT. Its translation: CAWTPGGQGTTGELFF.

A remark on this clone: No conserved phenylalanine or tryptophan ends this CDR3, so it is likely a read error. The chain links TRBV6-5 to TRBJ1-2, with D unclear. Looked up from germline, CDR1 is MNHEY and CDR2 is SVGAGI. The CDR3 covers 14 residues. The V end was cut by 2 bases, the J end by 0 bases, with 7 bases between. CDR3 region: CASSYGRSNYGYTS. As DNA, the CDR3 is TGTGCCAGCAGTTACGGACGTTCTAACTATGGCTACACCTCC.

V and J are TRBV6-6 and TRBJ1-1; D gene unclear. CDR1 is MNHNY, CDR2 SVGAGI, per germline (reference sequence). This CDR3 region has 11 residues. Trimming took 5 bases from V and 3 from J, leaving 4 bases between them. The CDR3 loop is CASSTDTEAFF. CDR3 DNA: TGTGCCAGCAGTACGGACACTGAAGCTTTCTTT.

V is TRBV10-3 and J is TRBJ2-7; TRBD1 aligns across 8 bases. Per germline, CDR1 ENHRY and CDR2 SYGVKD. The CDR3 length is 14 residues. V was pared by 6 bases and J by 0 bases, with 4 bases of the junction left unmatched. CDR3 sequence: CAIRGQADSYEQYF. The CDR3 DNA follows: TGTGCCATCAGGGGACAGGCCGACTCCTACGAGCAGTACTTC.

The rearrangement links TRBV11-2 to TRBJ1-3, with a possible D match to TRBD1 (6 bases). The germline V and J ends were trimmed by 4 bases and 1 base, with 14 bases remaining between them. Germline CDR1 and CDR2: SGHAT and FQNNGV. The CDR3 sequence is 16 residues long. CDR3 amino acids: CASSSIQGKSGNTIYF. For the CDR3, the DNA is TGTGCCAGCAGCTCTATACAGGGAAAGTCTGGAAACACCATATATTTT. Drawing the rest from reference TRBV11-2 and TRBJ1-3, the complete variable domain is EAGVAQSPRYKIIEKRQSVAFWCNPISGHATLYWYQQILGQGPKLLIQFQNNGVVDDSQLPKDRFSAERLKGVDSTLKIQPAKLEDSAVYLCASSSIQGKSGNTIYFGEGSWLTVV.

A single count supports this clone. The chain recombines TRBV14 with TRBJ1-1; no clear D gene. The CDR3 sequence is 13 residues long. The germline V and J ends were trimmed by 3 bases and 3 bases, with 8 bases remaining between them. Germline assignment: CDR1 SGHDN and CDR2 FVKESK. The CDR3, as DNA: TGTGCCAGCAGCCAGGGTCGATACACTGAAGCTTTCTTT. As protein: CASSQGRYTEAFF.

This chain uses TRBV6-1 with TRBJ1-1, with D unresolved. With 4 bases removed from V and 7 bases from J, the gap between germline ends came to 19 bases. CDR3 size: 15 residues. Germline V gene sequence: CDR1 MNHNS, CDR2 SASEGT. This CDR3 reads CASSGPVRVTLEAFF. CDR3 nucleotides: TGTGCCAGCAGTGGGCCAGTAAGGGTTACTCTTGAAGCTTTCTTT.

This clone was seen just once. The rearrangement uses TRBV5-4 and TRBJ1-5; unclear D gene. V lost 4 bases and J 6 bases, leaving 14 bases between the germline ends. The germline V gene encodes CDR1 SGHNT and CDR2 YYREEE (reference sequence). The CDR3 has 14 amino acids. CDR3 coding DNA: TGTGCCAGCAGCCAAGAAAGTAGCGGTCAGCCCCAGCATTTT. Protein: CASSQESSGQPQHF.

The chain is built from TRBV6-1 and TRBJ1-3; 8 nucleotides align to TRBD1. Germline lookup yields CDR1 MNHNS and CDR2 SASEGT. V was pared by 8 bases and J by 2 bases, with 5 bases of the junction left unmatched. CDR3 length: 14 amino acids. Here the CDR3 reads CASDTGGTGNTIYF. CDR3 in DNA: TGTGCCAGCGATACAGGGGGTACTGGAAACACCATATATTTT.

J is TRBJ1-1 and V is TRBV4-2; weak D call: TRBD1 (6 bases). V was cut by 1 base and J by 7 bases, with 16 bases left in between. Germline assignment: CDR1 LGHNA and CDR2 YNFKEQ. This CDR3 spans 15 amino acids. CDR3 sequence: CASSQGQGRKGEAFF. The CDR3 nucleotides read TGTGCCAGCAGCCAAGGCCAGGGGAGGAAGGGTGAAGCTTTCTTT.

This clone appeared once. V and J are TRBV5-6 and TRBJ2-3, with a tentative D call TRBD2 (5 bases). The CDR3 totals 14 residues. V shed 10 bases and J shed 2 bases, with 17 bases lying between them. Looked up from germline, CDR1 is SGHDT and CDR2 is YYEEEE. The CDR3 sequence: CAYESRAYTDTQYF. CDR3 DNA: TGTGCCTATGAATCGCGGGCCTACACAGATACGCAGTATTTT. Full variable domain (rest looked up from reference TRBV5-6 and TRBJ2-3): DAGVTQSPTHLIKTRGQQVTLRCSPKSGHDTVSWYQQALGQGPQFIFQYYEEEERQRGNFPDRFSGHQFPNYSSELNVNALLLGDSALYLCAYESRAYTDTQYFGPGTRLTVL.

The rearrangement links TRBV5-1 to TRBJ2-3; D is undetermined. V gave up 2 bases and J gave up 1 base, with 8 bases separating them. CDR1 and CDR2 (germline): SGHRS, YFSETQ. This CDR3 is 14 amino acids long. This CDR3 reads CASSFSEGTDTQYF. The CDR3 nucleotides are TGCGCCAGCAGCTTCTCGGAAGGCACAGATACGCAGTATTTT.

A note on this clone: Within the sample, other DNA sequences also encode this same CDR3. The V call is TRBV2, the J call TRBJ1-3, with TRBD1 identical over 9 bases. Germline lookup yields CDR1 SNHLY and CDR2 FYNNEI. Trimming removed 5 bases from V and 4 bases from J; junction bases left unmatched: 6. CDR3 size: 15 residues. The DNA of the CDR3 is TGTGCCAGCAGTACAGACAGGGGGATCGGAAACACCATATATTTT. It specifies CASSTDRGIGNTIYF.

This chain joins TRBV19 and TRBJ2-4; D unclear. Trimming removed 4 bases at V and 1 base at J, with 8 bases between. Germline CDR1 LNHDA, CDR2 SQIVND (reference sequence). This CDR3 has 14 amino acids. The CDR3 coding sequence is TGTGCCAGTAGTAAACCCCAGGCCAAAAACATTCAGTACTTC. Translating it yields CASSKPQAKNIQYF.

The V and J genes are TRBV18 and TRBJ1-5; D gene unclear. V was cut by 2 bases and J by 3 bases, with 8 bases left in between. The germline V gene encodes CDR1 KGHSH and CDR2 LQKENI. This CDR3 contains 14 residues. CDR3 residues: CASSPGWDNQPQHF. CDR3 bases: TGTGCCAGCTCACCAGGGTGGGACAATCAGCCCCAGCATTTT.

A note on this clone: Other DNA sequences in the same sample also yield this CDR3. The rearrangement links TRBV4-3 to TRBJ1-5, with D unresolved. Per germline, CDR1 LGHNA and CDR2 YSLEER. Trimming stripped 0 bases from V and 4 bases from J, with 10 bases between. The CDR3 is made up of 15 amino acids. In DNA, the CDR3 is TGCGCCAGCAGCCAAGATAGAAGGGAAAATCAGCCCCAGCATTTT. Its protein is CASSQDRRENQPQHF.

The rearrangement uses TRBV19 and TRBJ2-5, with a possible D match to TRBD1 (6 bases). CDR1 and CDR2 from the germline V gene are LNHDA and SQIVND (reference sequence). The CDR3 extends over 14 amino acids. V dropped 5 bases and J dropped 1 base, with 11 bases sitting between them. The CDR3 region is CASSSWTAQETQYF. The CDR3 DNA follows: TGTGCCAGTAGTTCCTGGACAGCCCAAGAGACCCAGTACTTC.

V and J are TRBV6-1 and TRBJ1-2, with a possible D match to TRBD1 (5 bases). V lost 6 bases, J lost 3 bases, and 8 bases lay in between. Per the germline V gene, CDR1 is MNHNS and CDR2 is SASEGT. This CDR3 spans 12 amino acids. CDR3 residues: CASRPGDYGYTF. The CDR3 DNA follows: TGTGCCAGCAGACCGGGGGACTATGGCTACACCTTC.

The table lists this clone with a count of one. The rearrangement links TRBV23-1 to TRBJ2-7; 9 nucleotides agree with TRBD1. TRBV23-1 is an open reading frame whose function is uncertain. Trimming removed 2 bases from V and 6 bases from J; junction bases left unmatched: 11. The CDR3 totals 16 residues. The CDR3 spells CASSQISGQGPSEQYF. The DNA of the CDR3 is TGCGCCAGCAGTCAAATCTCGGGACAGGGTCCCTCCGAGCAGTACTTC.

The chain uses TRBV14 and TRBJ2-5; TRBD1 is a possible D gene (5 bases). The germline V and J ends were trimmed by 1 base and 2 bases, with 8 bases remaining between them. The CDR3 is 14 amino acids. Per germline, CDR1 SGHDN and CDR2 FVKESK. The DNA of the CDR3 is TGTGCCAGCAGCCAAGCTGGGGCACAAGAGACCCAGTACTTC. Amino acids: CASSQAGAQETQYF.

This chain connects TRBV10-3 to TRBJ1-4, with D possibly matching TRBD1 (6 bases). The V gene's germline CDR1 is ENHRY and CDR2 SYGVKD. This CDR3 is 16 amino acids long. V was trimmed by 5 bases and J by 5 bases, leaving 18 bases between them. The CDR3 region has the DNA TGTGCCATCAGTTCAGGGGAGGGTGGGAAAAATGAAAAACTGTTTTTT. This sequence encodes CAISSGEGGKNEKLFF.

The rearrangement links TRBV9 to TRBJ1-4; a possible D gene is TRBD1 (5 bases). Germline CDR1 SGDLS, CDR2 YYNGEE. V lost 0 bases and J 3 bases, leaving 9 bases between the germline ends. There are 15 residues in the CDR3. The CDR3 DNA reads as TGTGCCAGCAGCGTAGTAACAGGCCCTAATGAAAAACTGTTTTTT. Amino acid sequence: CASSVVTGPNEKLFF.

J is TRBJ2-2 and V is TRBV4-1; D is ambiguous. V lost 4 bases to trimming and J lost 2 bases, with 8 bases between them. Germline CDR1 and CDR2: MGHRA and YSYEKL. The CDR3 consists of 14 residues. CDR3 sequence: CASSLLFNTGELFF. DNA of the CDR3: TGCGCCAGCAGCCTTCTATTCAACACCGGGGAGCTGTTTTTT.

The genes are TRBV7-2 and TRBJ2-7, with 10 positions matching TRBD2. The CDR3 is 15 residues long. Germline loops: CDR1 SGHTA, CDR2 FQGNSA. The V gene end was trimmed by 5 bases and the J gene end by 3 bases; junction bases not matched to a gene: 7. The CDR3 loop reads CASSARGTSVYEQYF. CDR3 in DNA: TGTGCCAGCAGCGCGAGGGGGACTAGCGTCTACGAGCAGTACTTC.